This T cell receptor beta chain appears in the sequencing data of a study of blood T cell repertoires in COVID-19. Whole-study context: Researchers got acute and convalescent COVID-19 samples from the United States, Italy and Spain.

This CDR3 spans 12 amino acids. V was clipped by 3 bases and J by 5 bases, with 8 bases between them. Germline V lookup: CDR1 SGDLS, CDR2 YYNGEE. Repertoires were generated with immunoSEQ multiplex PCR, while TCRdb's copy carries only in-frame clones and drops some. The repertoire holds just over 300,000 clones, with over 75% as singletons. This receptor was obtained from a man aged 25 to 45 who had recovered from COVID-19. The V and J genes are TRBV9 and TRBJ1-2; tentative D call: TRBD1 (5 bases). Sample: PBMCs or T cells enriched from blood (not recorded which). CDR3 sequence reads: CASSEGRYGYTF. DNA for the CDR3: TGTGCCAGCAGCGAGGGGAGGTATGGCTACACCTTC.